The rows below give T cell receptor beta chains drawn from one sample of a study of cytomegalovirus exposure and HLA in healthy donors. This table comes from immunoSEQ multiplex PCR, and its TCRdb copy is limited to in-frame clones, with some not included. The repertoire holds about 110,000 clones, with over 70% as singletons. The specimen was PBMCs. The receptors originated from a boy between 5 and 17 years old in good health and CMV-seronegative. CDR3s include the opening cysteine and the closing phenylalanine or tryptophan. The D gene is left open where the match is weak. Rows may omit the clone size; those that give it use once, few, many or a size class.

cdr3_aa: CASSTPRVMNTEAFF
cdr3_nt: TGTGCCAGCAGCACACCCAGGGTGATGAACACTGAAGCTTTCTTT
v_call: TRBV6-5
clone_size: -
j_call: TRBJ1-1
d_call: -
cdr3_length: 15

cdr3_aa: CASSLIATNEKLFF
cdr3_nt: TGTGCCAGCAGCTTAATAGCAACTAATGAAAAACTGTTTTTT
v_call: TRBV7-6
clone_size: -
j_call: TRBJ1-4
d_call: -
cdr3_length: 14

cdr3_aa: CASSLPSGQNQPQHF
cdr3_nt: TGTGCCAGCAGTTTGCCGTCCGGACAGAATCAGCCCCAGCATTTT
v_call: TRBV28
clone_size: -
j_call: TRBJ1-5
d_call: -
cdr3_length: 15

cdr3_aa: CASRQGNQPQHF
cdr3_nt: TGTGCCAGCCGACAGGGCAATCAGCCCCAGCATTTT
v_call: TRBV6-6
clone_size: few
j_call: TRBJ1-5
d_call: -
cdr3_length: 12

cdr3_aa: CAWDGDTGELFF
cdr3_nt: TGTGCCTGGGACGGGGACACCGGGGAGCTGTTTTTT
v_call: TRBV30
clone_size: few
j_call: TRBJ2-2
d_call: -
cdr3_length: 12

cdr3_aa: CASSTGQPTNEKLFF
cdr3_nt: TGCGCCAGCAGCACTGGACAGCCAACTAATGAAAAACTGTTTTTT
v_call: TRBV5-1
clone_size: many
j_call: TRBJ1-4
d_call: -
cdr3_length: 15

cdr3_aa: CASSFGGAYEQYF
cdr3_nt: TGTGCCAGCAGCTTCGGGGGGGCTTACGAGCAGTACTTC
v_call: TRBV7-3
clone_size: -
j_call: TRBJ2-7
d_call: TRBD2
cdr3_length: 13

cdr3_aa: CASSQEVAANTGELFF
cdr3_nt: TGCGCCAGCAGCCAAGAAGTAGCGGCGAACACCGGGGAGCTGTTTTTT
v_call: TRBV4-1
clone_size: -
j_call: TRBJ2-2
d_call: -
cdr3_length: 16

cdr3_aa: CASSPAGAGELFF
cdr3_nt: TGTGCCAGCAGCCCTGCCGGGGCCGGGGAGCTGTTTTTT
v_call: TRBV7-6
clone_size: -
j_call: TRBJ2-2
d_call: -
cdr3_length: 13

cdr3_aa: CASSVRGTGGDEQFF
cdr3_nt: TGTGCCAGCAGCGTAAGGGGAACAGGGGGCGATGAGCAGTTCTTC
v_call: TRBV9
clone_size: -
j_call: TRBJ2-1
d_call: TRBD1
cdr3_length: 15

cdr3_aa: CAWSGGWTSSYEQYF
cdr3_nt: TGTGCCTGGAGTGGGGGCTGGACTAGCTCCTACGAGCAGTACTTC
v_call: TRBV30
clone_size: -
j_call: TRBJ2-7
d_call: TRBD2
cdr3_length: 15

cdr3_aa: CASSRTGWGNSPLHF
cdr3_nt: TGTGCCAGCAGTCGAACAGGGTGGGGTAATTCACCCCTCCACTTT
v_call: TRBV6-5
clone_size: -
j_call: TRBJ1-6
d_call: -
cdr3_length: 15

cdr3_aa: CASSPGTGSQPQHF
cdr3_nt: TGTGCCAGCAGCCCTGGGACAGGGTCTCAGCCCCAGCATTTT
v_call: TRBV7-8
clone_size: -
j_call: TRBJ1-5
d_call: TRBD1
cdr3_length: 14

cdr3_aa: CASSYSLYNEQFF
cdr3_nt: TGTGCCAGCAGTTACTCGTTATACAATGAGCAGTTCTTC
v_call: TRBV6-6
clone_size: -
j_call: TRBJ2-1
d_call: -
cdr3_length: 13

cdr3_aa: CASSVRAGETQYF
cdr3_nt: TGTGCCAGCAGCGTCAGGGCCGGAGAGACCCAGTACTTC
v_call: TRBV5-6
clone_size: -
j_call: TRBJ2-5
d_call: -
cdr3_length: 13

cdr3_aa: CASTATGSNTGELFF
cdr3_nt: TGTGCCAGCACCGCGACAGGCTCGAACACCGGGGAGCTGTTTTTT
v_call: TRBV6-5
clone_size: -
j_call: TRBJ2-2
d_call: -
cdr3_length: 15

cdr3_aa: CSVEPRLGNTEAFF
cdr3_nt: TGCAGCGTTGAGCCTAGACTGGGGAACACTGAAGCTTTCTTT
v_call: TRBV29-1
clone_size: -
j_call: TRBJ1-1
d_call: -
cdr3_length: 14

cdr3_aa: CASSSGQGPYNEQFF
cdr3_nt: TGTGCCAGCAGCTCCGGACAGGGACCCTACAATGAGCAGTTCTTC
v_call: TRBV7-3
clone_size: -
j_call: TRBJ2-1
d_call: TRBD1
cdr3_length: 15

cdr3_aa: CASSLGLRQGRKTEAFF
cdr3_nt: TGCGCCAGCAGCTTGGGGCTACGACAGGGGAGGAAGACTGAAGCTTTCTTT
v_call: TRBV5-1
clone_size: few
j_call: TRBJ1-1
d_call: TRBD1
cdr3_length: 17

cdr3_aa: CASSLRGTEAFF
cdr3_nt: TGTGCCAGCAGTTTACGAGGGACTGAAGCTTTCTTT
v_call: TRBV28
clone_size: -
j_call: TRBJ1-1
d_call: -
cdr3_length: 12

cdr3_aa: CASSEFSGDTGELFF
cdr3_nt: TGTGCCAGCAGTGAATTTTCGGGAGATACCGGGGAGCTGTTTTTT
v_call: TRBV6-1
clone_size: -
j_call: TRBJ2-2
d_call: -
cdr3_length: 15

cdr3_aa: CASSLGARGSDTQYF
cdr3_nt: TGCGCCAGCAGCTTGGGAGCAAGGGGGTCGGATACGCAGTATTTT
v_call: TRBV5-1
clone_size: few
j_call: TRBJ2-3
d_call: -
cdr3_length: 15

cdr3_aa: CASSLSGGETGELFF
cdr3_nt: TGTGCCAGCAGCTTAAGCGGGGGGGAGACCGGGGAGCTGTTTTTT
v_call: TRBV7-8
clone_size: -
j_call: TRBJ2-2
d_call: TRBD2
cdr3_length: 15

cdr3_aa: CVSSPTGGHQPQHF
cdr3_nt: TGTGTCAGCAGTCCGACAGGGGGTCATCAGCCCCAGCATTTT
v_call: TRBV27
clone_size: -
j_call: TRBJ1-5
d_call: TRBD1
cdr3_length: 14

cdr3_aa: CASSLEGAYEQYF
cdr3_nt: TGCGCCAGCAGCTTGGAGGGGGCCTACGAGCAGTACTTC
v_call: TRBV5-1
clone_size: -
j_call: TRBJ2-7
d_call: -
cdr3_length: 13